Each of the 12 T cell receptor beta chains below was sequenced from the same sample in a study of T cell repertoires in cytomegalovirus infection. One entry per CDR3 protein results from TCRdb running MiXCR on the reads. The sample consists of about 240,000 distinct CDR3 sequences, under 8.5% of them appearing once. Sequencing used PBMCs. The receptors come from a human donor in good health (CMV status not recorded). Some clones in this sample may be carry-over from other donors' samples.

There are a few counts of this clonotype. The V call is TRBV20-1, the J call TRBJ2-7; D might be TRBD1 (6 bases). This CDR3 contains 15 residues. With 3 bases removed from V and 3 bases from J, the gap between germline ends came to 18 bases. Germline CDR1 is DFQATT and CDR2 is SNEGSKA (reference sequence). In nucleotides, the CDR3 is TGCAGTGCTAGTCAGCTACAGGGTCCAAACTACGAGCAGTACTTC. Protein: CSASQLQGPNYEQYF.

Turning to this clonotype: A clone one base away is much larger, so this may be a read error. The gene calls are TRBV29-1 and TRBJ1-2, with 7 nucleotides matching TRBD1. CDR1 is SQVTM and CDR2 is ANQGSEA in the germline V gene. J gave up 12 bases and V 7 bases, and 14 bases lay outside the gene matches. CDR3 size: 12 residues. Here the CDR3 DNA reads TGCAGCGCGGAGACAGGGAGTGGGGGCCACACCTTC. Its protein product is CSAETGSGGHTF.

This clonotype was seen only a few times. With a much larger clone just one base away, this may be a read error. The chain uses TRBV6-6 and TRBJ2-5; a possible D gene is TRBD1 (6 bases). Germline V gives CDR1 MNHNY, CDR2 SVGAGI (reference sequence). Trimming cost V 10 bases and J 1 base, with 10 bases left between them. The CDR3 has 12 residues. The CDR3 spells CATGTFQETQYF. The CDR3 DNA is TGTGCCACCGGGACATTCCAAGAGACCCAGTACTTC.

The gene calls are TRBV28 and TRBJ1-1; possible D gene TRBD1, 5 bases. Per the germline V gene, CDR1 is MDHEN and CDR2 is SYDVKM. The CDR3 spans 13 residues. Trimming took off 8 bases at V and 0 bases at J, with 10 bases between the two ends. The CDR3: CASLPTVNTEAFF. The CDR3 DNA is TGTGCCAGCCTTCCGACAGTGAACACTGAAGCTTTCTTT.

This clonotype was observed many times. The chain recombines TRBV4-3 with TRBJ2-3; 11 bases line up with TRBD2. Germline trimming cut 3 bases from V and 0 bases from J; bases unmatched to any gene: 8. The CDR3 is made up of 18 amino acids. Germline lookup yields CDR1 LGHNA and CDR2 YSLEER. The CDR3 DNA is TGCGCCAGCAGCCAGGAACCTGGACTAGCGGGCAGCACAGATACGCAGTATTTT. The encoded protein is CASSQEPGLAGSTDTQYF.

This clonotype has ten or more counts. The chain links TRBV12-3 or TRBV12-4 to TRBJ2-1; no clear D gene. This CDR3 contains 15 residues. V lost 2 bases and J lost 8, with 16 bases in between. In DNA, the CDR3 is TGTGCCAGCAGTTTACAGCCTCCGGGTTTCGATGAGCAGTTCTTC. This sequence encodes CASSLQPPGFDEQFF.

This clonotype was counted ten times or more. The chain employs TRBV7-9 and TRBJ1-1, with TRBD1 matching over 8 bases. The CDR3 contains 13 residues. After removal of 5 bases from V and 7 bases from J, the junction contained 6 bases not matched to a gene. Germline values: CDR1 SEHNR, CDR2 FQNEAQ (reference sequence). CDR3 sequence reads: CASSVEGQGEAFF. The DNA of the CDR3 is TGTGCCAGCAGCGTAGAAGGACAGGGTGAAGCTTTCTTT. The complete variable domain, with remaining parts taken from reference TRBV7-9 and TRBJ1-1, reads DTGVSQNPRHKITKRGQNVTFRCDPISEHNRLYWYRQTLGQGPEFLTYFQNEAQLEKSRLLSDRFSAERPKGSFSTLEIQRTEQGDSAMYLCASSVEGQGEAFFGQGTRLTVV.

Ten or more counts support this clonotype. J is TRBJ1-2 and V is TRBV3-1; 7 bases align to TRBD1. The CDR3 runs to 16 residues. With V trimmed by 2 bases and J by 0 bases, 6 bases remained unmatched. Germline values: CDR1 LGHDT, CDR2 YNNKEL (reference sequence). CDR3 amino acids: CASSQTSGTANYGYTF. The CDR3 DNA reads as TGTGCCAGCAGCCAAACGAGCGGGACAGCTAACTATGGCTACACCTTC.

Turning to this clonotype: Sequence at one end of the junction differs from germline and may be a read error. V and J are TRBV7-2 and TRBJ1-1; the D is unclear. This CDR3 region has 11 residues. The V gene's germline CDR1 is SGHTA and CDR2 FQGNSA. The CDR3 reads CASSPYSEACF. The CDR3 nucleotides are TGTGCCAGCAGCCCCTACTCTGAAGCTTGCTTT.

This clonotype was detected a few times. The rearrangement joins TRBV30 to TRBJ1-1; no firm D call. V gave up 2 bases and J gave up 1 base, with 8 bases separating them. The CDR3 length is 13 residues. Germline values: CDR1 GTSNPN, CDR2 SVGIG (reference sequence). The CDR3 DNA follows: TGTGCCTGGAGTCTGAGCAGGAACACTGAAGCTTTCTTT. Encoded protein: CAWSLSRNTEAFF.

In this sample, this clonotype turned up many times. V is TRBV6-5 and J is TRBJ2-7, with D possibly TRBD1 on 5 matching bases. This CDR3 has 13 residues. Trimming removed 0 bases at V and 6 bases at J, with 9 bases between. Germline V gene data show CDR1 as MNHEY and CDR2 as SVGAGI. CDR3 coding DNA: TGTGCCAGCAGTTACTCGAAGGGGCTCGAGCAGTACTTC. Its protein is CASSYSKGLEQYF.

This clonotype was observed a handful of times. The chain carries TRBV7-2 and TRBJ2-1; no definite D call. V was cut by 5 bases and J by 5 bases, with 13 bases left in between. CDR1 and CDR2 from the germline V gene are SGHTA and FQGNSA. CDR3 length equals 14 residues. The CDR3 nucleotides read TGTGCCAGCAGCCTCAGTCGTACGGACAATGAGCAGTTCTTC. Protein: CASSLSRTDNEQFF.